This T cell receptor beta chain was identified in a study of chemoradiotherapy in HPV16-positive cancers. Repeated repertoire sampling spanned the course of chemoradiotherapy. Assay: immunoSEQ multiplex PCR; the TCRdb copy retains only in-frame clones and omits some. This sample yields some 14,000 clones, of which approximately 74% are seen a single time; roughly 9.7% belongs to the top ten. Comments on this clone: Its target is not known.

Overall study results and limits: Candidate HPV-specific clones and E7-related TCR motifs grew in tumor during treatment. For HPV16-positive patients, expanding HPV-responsive T cells associated with longer recurrence-free survival.

CDR3 length: 16 amino acids. Germline CDR1 SEHNR, CDR2 FQNEAQ (reference sequence). Trimming cost V 4 bases and J 0 bases; bases outside gene matches: 5. The specimen was collected from a patient who underwent chemoradiotherapy. The chain links TRBV7-9 to TRBJ1-5; TRBD1 agrees at 8 bases. This receptor was identified in a human donor with HPV-associated anogenital cancer. The CDR3 protein is CASSSGQGNSNQPQHF. The CDR3, as DNA: TGTGCCAGCAGCTCTGGACAGGGTAATAGCAATCAGCCCCAGCATTTT.